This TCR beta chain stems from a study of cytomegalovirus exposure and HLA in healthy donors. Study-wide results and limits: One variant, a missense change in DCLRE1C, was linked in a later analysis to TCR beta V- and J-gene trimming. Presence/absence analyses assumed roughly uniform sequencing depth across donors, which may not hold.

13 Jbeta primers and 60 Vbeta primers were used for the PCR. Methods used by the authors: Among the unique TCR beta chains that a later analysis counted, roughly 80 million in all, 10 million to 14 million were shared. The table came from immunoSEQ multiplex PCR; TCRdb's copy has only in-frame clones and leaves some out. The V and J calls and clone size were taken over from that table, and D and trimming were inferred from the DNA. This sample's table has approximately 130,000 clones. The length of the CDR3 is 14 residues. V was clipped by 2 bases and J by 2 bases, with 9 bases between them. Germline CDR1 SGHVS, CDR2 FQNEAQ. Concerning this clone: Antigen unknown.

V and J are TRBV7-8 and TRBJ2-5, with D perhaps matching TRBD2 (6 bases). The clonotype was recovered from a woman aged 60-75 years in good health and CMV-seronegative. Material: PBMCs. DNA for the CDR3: TGTGCCAGCAGCTTACACGGGACTCAAGAGACCCAGTACTTC. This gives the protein CASSLHGTQETQYF.